The 11 T cell receptor beta chains below were found in one sample sequenced in a study of chemoradiotherapy in HPV16-positive cancers. Sequencing used immunoSEQ multiplex PCR; TCRdb keeps in-frame clones, though not all of them. The data contain about 16,000 clones, over 85% of them singletons. This sample comprised blood, obtained from a patient who underwent chemoradiotherapy. All receptors come from a human donor with HPV-associated anogenital cancer.

This chain connects TRBV7-2 to TRBJ2-3; TRBD2 is a possible D gene (6 bases). The germline CDR1 and CDR2 sequences are SGHTA and FQGNSA. Trimming took off 3 bases at V and 4 bases at J, with 14 bases between the two ends. The CDR3 is 15 amino acids. DNA for the CDR3: TGTGCCAGCAGCTTCGGCGGGGAGAGGGCAGATACGCAGTATTTT. Amino acid sequence: CASSFGGERADTQYF. Using reference TRBV7-2 and TRBJ2-3 for the parts outside the CDR3, the full variable domain is GAGVSQSPSNKVTEKGKDVELRCDPISGHTALYWYRQSLGQGLEFLIYFQGNSAPDKSGLPSDRFSAERTGGSVSTLTIQRTQQEDSAVYLCASSFGGERADTQYFGPGTRLTVL.

This clone was observed a single time. The chain joins TRBV6-6 to TRBJ1-1; D remains unclear. Germline V gives CDR1 MNHNY, CDR2 SVGAGI (reference sequence). CDR3 size: 13 residues. V dropped 6 bases and J dropped 1 base, with 9 bases sitting between them. This CDR3 is CASSPQQNTEAFF. In nucleotides, the CDR3 is TGTGCCAGCAGCCCGCAACAGAACACTGAAGCTTTCTTT.

The chain is built from TRBV2 and TRBJ2-7, with D possibly matching TRBD1 (6 bases). The V end lost 6 bases, the J end lost 2 bases, and 8 bases lay between the germline ends. The germline V gene encodes CDR1 SNHLY and CDR2 FYNNEI. CDR3 size: 12 residues. The CDR3, as DNA: TGTGCCAGCAGCAGGGACACCTACGAGCAGTACTTC. Protein sequence: CASSRDTYEQYF.

This clone has more than one count but fewer than ten. This chain connects TRBV5-1 to TRBJ2-1, with 9 nucleotides matching TRBD2. V shed 0 bases and J 8 bases; nucleotides not matched to a gene: 15. The CDR3 has 18 residues. Germline V CDR1 and CDR2: SGHRS, YFSETQ. The CDR3 loop is CASSLAEGLAPVVDEQFF. CDR3 DNA: TGCGCCAGCAGCTTGGCCGAGGGACTAGCTCCCGTCGTGGATGAGCAGTTCTTC.

V is TRBV30 and J is TRBJ2-1; 9 bases fit TRBD1. Trimming cost V 5 bases and J 3 bases; bases outside gene matches: 5. CDR1 is GTSNPN, CDR2 SVGIG, per germline (reference sequence). The CDR3 is 14 residues long. The CDR3 DNA follows: TGTGCCTGGGCCGGGACAGGGTACTACAATGAGCAGTTCTTC. This translates into CAWAGTGYYNEQFF.

The chain uses TRBV5-1 and TRBJ2-3; the D gene is possibly TRBD2 (5 bases). The V end was cut by 4 bases, the J end by 2 bases, with 11 bases between. Germline values: CDR1 SGHRS, CDR2 YFSETQ. The CDR3 consists of 14 residues. CDR3 in amino acids: CASSNRGPTDTQYF. In DNA form, the CDR3 reads TGCGCCAGCAGCAATCGAGGGCCCACAGATACGCAGTATTTT.

The V call is TRBV18, the J call TRBJ1-1; 8 bases map to TRBD1. The ends lost 6 bases at V and 4 bases at J; junction bases unmatched: 10. Germline loops: CDR1 KGHSH, CDR2 LQKENI. CDR3 length: 15 amino acids. The CDR3 reads CASSPFGQGTTEAFF. Here the CDR3 DNA reads TGTGCCAGCTCTCCCTTTGGACAGGGTACCACTGAAGCTTTCTTT.

J is TRBJ2-1 and V is TRBV21-1; TRBD2, the table's D call, was not compared with the DNA. TRBV21-1 is classified as a pseudogene. This CDR3 spans 15 amino acids. CDR3 DNA: TGTGCCAGCAGCAAAGACAGGGAGGGTGACAATGAGCAGTTCTTC. This gives the protein CASSKDREGDNEQFF.

The chain combines TRBV13 with TRBJ2-5; 7 bases line up with TRBD1. Gene TRBJ2-7 matches the end of the DNA better, so the J call may be wrong. This CDR3 has 15 amino acids. Per the germline V gene, CDR1 is PRHDT and CDR2 is FYEKMQ (reference sequence). CDR3 region: CASSLAWTGLAEQYF. In nucleotides, the CDR3 is TGTGCCAGCAGCCTGGCCTGGACAGGCTTGGCCGAGCAGTACTTC.

The chain recombines TRBV7-6 with TRBJ2-1, with D possibly TRBD1 on 6 matching bases. CDR3 length: 17 amino acids. The V end lost 1 base, the J end lost 0 bases, and 13 bases lay between the germline ends. Germline assignment: CDR1 SGHVS and CDR2 FNYEAQ. The CDR3 region has the DNA TGTGCCAGCAGCTTAGTCCGACAGGCAAGCTCCTACAATGAGCAGTTCTTC. Protein: CASSLVRQASSYNEQFF.

The J gene is TRBJ1-2, the V gene TRBV28; D unresolved. CDR1 MDHEN and CDR2 SYDVKM come from the germline V gene. The CDR3 spans 13 residues. With 6 bases removed from V and 2 bases from J, the gap between germline ends came to 10 bases. CDR3 bases: TGTGCCAGCAGGATCCCGGGGAACTATGGCTACACCTTC. This sequence encodes CASRIPGNYGYTF.